These 10 T cell receptor beta chains came from one sample sequenced in a study of chemoradiotherapy in HPV16-positive cancers. Repertoires were generated with immunoSEQ multiplex PCR, while TCRdb's copy carries only in-frame clones and drops some. The sample has 12,000 or so clones; over 70% are singletons. The sample was acquired from a patient who underwent chemoradiotherapy. Source of these receptors: a human donor with HPV-associated anogenital cancer.

The chain has TRBV29-1 and TRBJ2-1, with D unresolved. Germline V CDR1 and CDR2: SQVTM, ANQGSEA. CDR3 length: 15 residues. V lost 0 bases and J lost 8, with 17 bases in between. This CDR3 is CSVEDLGLPGDEQFF. CDR3 nucleotide sequence: TGCAGCGTTGAAGATCTAGGCCTCCCGGGCGATGAGCAGTTCTTC.

CDR3 sequence: CASSSQPSGQAYEQYF. The CDR3 coding sequence is TGCGCCAGCAGCTCCCAACCCTCGGGACAAGCCTACGAGCAGTACTTC. The J gene is TRBJ2-7, the V gene TRBV5-1; possibly TRBD1 for D (6 bases). The CDR3 runs to 16 residues. Trimming left V 3 bases short and J 2 bases short, with 18 bases between. The V gene's germline CDR1 is SGHRS and CDR2 YFSETQ.

By share, this clone ranks as medium-sized (0.01 to 0.1%). The J gene is TRBJ1-1, the V gene TRBV5-6, with D perhaps matching TRBD1 (6 bases). Germline CDR1 SGHDT, CDR2 YYEEEE. Trimming pared 0 bases from V and 2 bases from J, leaving 14 bases between. This CDR3 has 16 residues. The CDR3 reads CASSLDRPGVNTEAFF. The CDR3 DNA reads as TGTGCCAGCAGCTTGGATCGCCCAGGGGTAAACACTGAAGCTTTCTTT.

The chain couples TRBV5-1 to TRBJ2-1, with D possibly matching TRBD1 (6 bases). This CDR3 comprises 15 residues. The germline CDR1 and CDR2 sequences are SGHRS and YFSETQ. Deletions cut 0 bases from V and 2 bases from J, with 9 bases between. DNA of the CDR3: TGCGCCAGCAGCTTGGGGGACACCCCCTACAATGAGCAGTTCTTC. Its protein is CASSLGDTPYNEQFF. The variable domain in full, completed from reference TRBV5-1 and TRBJ2-1, reads KAGVTQTPRYLIKTRGQQVTLSCSPISGHRSVSWYQQTPGQGLQFLFEYFSETQRNKGNFPGRFSGRQFSNSRSEMNVSTLELGDSALYLCASSLGDTPYNEQFFGPGTRLTVL.

The rearrangement joins TRBV7-3 to TRBJ2-7; 9 positions agree with TRBD1. This CDR3 has 14 residues. After removal of 4 bases from V and 6 bases from J, the junction contained 7 bases not matched to a gene. Germline V gives CDR1 SGHTA, CDR2 FQGTGA. The CDR3 spells CASSSWDRVGEQYF. The CDR3 nucleotides read TGTGCCAGCAGCTCCTGGGACAGGGTTGGCGAGCAGTACTTC.

The genes are TRBV5-1 and TRBJ2-1; tentatively, D is TRBD1 (5 bases). This CDR3 has 14 amino acids. Germline V gene lookup returns CDR1 SGHRS and CDR2 YFSETQ. Trimming removed 6 bases at V and 2 bases at J, with 12 bases between. In DNA form, the CDR3 reads TGCGCCAGCAAAGACAGTGCGCCCTACAATGAGCAGTTCTTC. Its protein product is CASKDSAPYNEQFF.

V gene TRBV9 combines with J gene TRBJ2-3; D may be TRBD2 (6 bases). V shed 1 base and J shed 3 bases, with 12 bases lying between them. The CDR3 is made up of 15 amino acids. CDR1 and CDR2 from the germline V gene are SGDLS and YYNGEE. CDR3 sequence: CASSVRASETDTQYF. CDR3 nucleotides: TGTGCCAGCAGCGTAAGGGCTAGCGAGACAGATACGCAGTATTTT. Filled out from reference TRBV9 and TRBJ2-3, the complete variable domain reads DSGVTQTPKHLITATGQRVTLRCSPRSGDLSVYWYQQSLDQGLQFLIQYYNGEERAKGNILERFSAQQFPDLHSELNLSSLELGDSALYFCASSVRASETDTQYFGPGTRLTVL.

The chain uses TRBV7-3 and TRBJ1-2; D is undetermined. V was cut by 2 bases and J by 10 bases, with 14 bases left in between. Looked up from germline, CDR1 is SGHTA and CDR2 is FQGTGA. The CDR3 extends over 13 amino acids. The CDR3 region is CASSLVAGSVYTF. As DNA, the CDR3 is TGTGCCAGCAGCTTAGTTGCCGGTTCTGTCTACACCTTC.

This chain uses TRBV5-4 with TRBJ1-2; D is undetermined. CDR1 is SGHNT, CDR2 YYREEE, per germline (reference sequence). The CDR3 consists of 14 residues. V was cut by 0 bases and J by 1 base, with 7 bases left in between. CDR3 residues: CASSLGGNNYGYTF. CDR3 in DNA: TGTGCCAGCAGCTTGGGAGGGAATAACTATGGCTACACCTTC.

The rearrangement links TRBV7-6 to TRBJ2-1; 13 bases match TRBD2. The length of the CDR3 is 15 residues. J was trimmed by 7 bases and V by 5 bases; bases with no gene match: 5. Germline V gene lookup returns CDR1 SGHVS and CDR2 FNYEAQ. This chain's CDR3 is CASSQGLAGSNEQFF. CDR3 coding DNA: TGTGCCAGCAGCCAGGGACTAGCGGGATCTAATGAGCAGTTCTTC.